The 10 T cell receptor beta chains in this list originate from one sample, sequenced in a study of blood T cell repertoires in COVID-19 (dated by TCRdb to the early 2020s). Receptor amplification or capture employed the immunoSEQ multiplex PCR assay. TCRdb took this table from immuneACCESS and kept in-frame rearrangements with V and J called. Such tables lack part of the clones; where checked against another copy, unresolved V genes explain under half of the gap, and the rest is unexplained. The sample yields about 140,000 clones; 79% were counted once. Jointly, the top ten make up roughly 3.4% of the sample. Sequencing input: peripheral blood. These receptor sequences come from a man aged 55 to 69 with acute or convalescent COVID-19.

This chain links TRBV6-2 or TRBV6-3 with TRBJ2-2, with D maybe TRBD2 (6 bases). V lost 2 bases and J 0 bases, leaving 13 bases between the germline ends. CDR3 length equals 17 residues. Germline V gene sequence: CDR1 MNHEY, CDR2 SVGEGT. The CDR3 sequence: CASSYAPGTANTGELFF. The CDR3 nucleotides read TGTGCCAGCAGTTACGCTCCCGGGACTGCGAACACCGGGGAGCTGTTTTTT.

The chain joins TRBV7-9 to TRBJ2-3, with D perhaps TRBD2 (5 bases). The CDR3 length is 14 residues. Germline V lookup: CDR1 SEHNR, CDR2 FQNEAQ (reference sequence). Trimming pared 11 bases from V and 2 bases from J, leaving 17 bases between. The CDR3 nucleotides are TGTGCCGGCCAGCCGTCGGGATTCACAGATACGCAGTATTTT. Its protein product is CAGQPSGFTDTQYF.

The V call is TRBV28, the J call TRBJ1-2; D gene ambiguous. V was trimmed by 5 bases and J by 5 bases, leaving 6 bases between them. This CDR3 is 11 amino acids long. Germline lookup yields CDR1 MDHEN and CDR2 SYDVKM. The CDR3 loop reads CASSLDYGYTF. CDR3 coding DNA: TGTGCCAGCAGTCTAGATTATGGCTACACCTTC.

This clone is a singleton in its sample. The chain carries TRBV28 and TRBJ2-5; D not certain. V was cut by 6 bases and J by 3 bases, with 8 bases left in between. CDR3 length equals 12 residues. The V gene's germline CDR1 is MDHEN and CDR2 SYDVKM. CDR3 sequence: CASRSTEETQYF. The CDR3 DNA reads TGTGCCAGCAGGTCGACTGAAGAGACCCAGTACTTC.

About this clone: The junction differs from germline at one of its ends, possibly a read error. The chain couples TRBV7-7 to TRBJ1-1, with unresolved D. Germline CDR1 SSHAT, CDR2 FNYEAQ (reference sequence). This CDR3 has 14 amino acids. CDR3 loop: CASSPILRNTEAFF. For the CDR3, the DNA is TGTGCTAGCAGCCCAATTCTGCGGAACACTGAAGCTTTCTTT.

The chain links TRBV6-2 or TRBV6-3 to TRBJ1-5; 7 bases match TRBD1. The ends lost 5 bases at V and 6 bases at J; junction bases unmatched: 7. Germline CDR1 is MNHEY and CDR2 is SVGEGT. The CDR3 runs 14 residues. Here the CDR3 reads CASSKRQGVQPQHF. CDR3 bases: TGTGCCAGCAGTAAGAGACAGGGAGTTCAGCCCCAGCATTTT.

V and J are TRBV9 and TRBJ2-3, with 9 positions matching TRBD1. The CDR3 has 15 amino acids. The germline gives CDR1 SGDLS, CDR2 YYNGEE. With 0 bases clipped from V and 4 bases from J, the junction kept 3 bases outside the gene matches. The CDR3 loop is CASSVDRTGADTQYF. The CDR3 DNA reads TGTGCCAGCAGCGTAGATAGGACAGGGGCAGATACGCAGTATTTT.

The chain employs TRBV24-1 and TRBJ2-1; 11 bases are a match to TRBD2. CDR1 KGHDR and CDR2 SFDVKD come from the germline V gene. CDR3 length: 15 residues. Unmatched junction bases numbered 2, after V lost 4 bases and J lost 4 bases. CDR3: CATSERLAGYNEQFF. The CDR3 DNA reads TGTGCCACCAGTGAGAGACTAGCGGGGTACAATGAGCAGTTCTTC.

Here the CDR3 reads CASGTSGSTDTQYF. DNA of the CDR3: TGTGCCAGCGGGACTAGCGGGAGCACAGATACGCAGTATTTT. The V call is TRBV28, the J call TRBJ2-3; 12 positions match TRBD2. Germline CDR1 and CDR2: MDHEN and SYDVKM. This CDR3 is 14 amino acids long. With V trimmed by 8 bases and J by 0 bases, 0 bases remained unmatched.

The chain recombines TRBV6-5 with TRBJ2-2, with TRBD1 matching over 9 bases. This CDR3 region has 16 residues. Germline assignment: CDR1 MNHEY and CDR2 SVGAGI. Losses at the gene ends were 0 bases for V and 3 bases for J; bases not matched to a gene: 2. CDR3 coding DNA: TGTGCCAGCAGTTACTCAGGGACAGGGCACACCGGGGAGCTGTTTTTT. Amino acid sequence: CASSYSGTGHTGELFF.